The present T cell receptor beta chain was sequenced within a study of T cell repertoires in cytomegalovirus infection. About the research overall: Evidence of both CMV infection and a matching HLA type came from public TCR beta signatures. Whole-study results and caveats: Predominance within the ex vivo response was attributable to HLA-C-restricted CMV-specific TCR beta clonotypes. Carriers of CMV and the relevant HLA type were discriminated by public TCR beta frequency.

This clonotype was recorded at least ten times. Its antigen is unidentified. Deletions cut 6 bases from V and 3 bases from J, with 14 bases between. The length of the CDR3 is 14 residues. TCRdb re-derived calls from the reads in MiXCR, one entry per CDR3 protein. The table has 500,000 to 600,000 distinct CDR3 sequences, approximately 15% seen once; the top ten hold approximately 24%. Input material: CD8+ T cells from PBMCs. The rearrangement joins TRBV12-3 or TRBV12-4 to TRBJ1-2; TRBD1 is a possible D gene (5 bases). The TCR sequence derives from a human donor in good health (CMV status not recorded). Some clones in this sample may be carry-over from other donors' samples. This chain's CDR3 is CASSRTQEDYGYTF. CDR3 DNA sequence: TGTGCCAGCAGCCGGACACAGGAAGACTATGGCTACACCTTC.